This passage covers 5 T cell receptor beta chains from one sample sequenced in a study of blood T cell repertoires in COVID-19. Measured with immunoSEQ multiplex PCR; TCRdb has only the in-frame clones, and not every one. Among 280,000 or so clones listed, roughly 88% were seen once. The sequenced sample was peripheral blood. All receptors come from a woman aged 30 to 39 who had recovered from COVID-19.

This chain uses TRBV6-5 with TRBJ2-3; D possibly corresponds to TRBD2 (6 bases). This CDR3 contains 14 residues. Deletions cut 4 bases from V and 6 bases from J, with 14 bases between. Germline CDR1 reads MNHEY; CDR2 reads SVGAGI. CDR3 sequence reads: CASSSGSAGDTQYF. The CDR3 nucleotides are TGTGCCAGCAGTTCCGGGAGCGCGGGGGATACGCAGTATTTT.

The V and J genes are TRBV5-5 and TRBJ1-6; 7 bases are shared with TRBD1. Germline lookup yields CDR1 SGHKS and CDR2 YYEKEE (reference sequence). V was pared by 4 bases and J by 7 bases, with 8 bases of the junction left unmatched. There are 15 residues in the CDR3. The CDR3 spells CASSRDRARNSPLHF. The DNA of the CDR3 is TGTGCCAGCAGCCGCGACAGGGCAAGGAATTCACCCCTCCACTTT.

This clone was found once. Written as DNA, the CDR3 is TGTGCCAGCAGCTTAGGGGACAGGGGTAATTCACCCCTCCACTTT. Protein: CASSLGDRGNSPLHF. V is TRBV7-2 and J is TRBJ1-6, with 10 nucleotides matching TRBD1. CDR1 and CDR2 (germline): SGHTA, FQGNSA. V lost 1 base to trimming and J lost 6 bases; unmatched junction nucleotides: 0. CDR3 length: 15 amino acids. Full variable domain (missing parts from reference TRBV7-2 and TRBJ1-6): GAGVSQSPSNKVTEKGKDVELRCDPISGHTALYWYRQSLGQGLEFLIYFQGNSAPDKSGLPSDRFSAERTGGSVSTLTIQRTQQEDSAVYLCASSLGDRGNSPLHFGNGTRLTVT.

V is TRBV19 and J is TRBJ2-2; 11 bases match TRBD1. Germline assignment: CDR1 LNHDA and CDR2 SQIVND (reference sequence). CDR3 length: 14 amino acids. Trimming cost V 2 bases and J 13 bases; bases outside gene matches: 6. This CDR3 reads CASSIQWDRGWLFF. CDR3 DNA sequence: TGTGCCAGTAGTATACAGTGGGACAGGGGGTGGCTGTTTTTT. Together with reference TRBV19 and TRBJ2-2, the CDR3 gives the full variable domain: DGGITQSPKYLFRKEGQNVTLSCEQNLNHDAMYWYRQDPGQGLRLIYYSQIVNDFQKGDIAEGYSVSREKKESFPLTVTSAQKNPTAFYLCASSIQWDRGWLFFGEGSRLTVL.

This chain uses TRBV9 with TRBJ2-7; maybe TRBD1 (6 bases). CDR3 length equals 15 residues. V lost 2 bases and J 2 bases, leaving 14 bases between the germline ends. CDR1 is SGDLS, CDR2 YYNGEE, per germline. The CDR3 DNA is TGTGCCAGCAGCGTTTCAGGGGCAGTCACCTACGAGCAGTACTTC. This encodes CASSVSGAVTYEQYF.